A single count supports the clone carrying this TCR beta chain. Its matching antigen is unknown. Produced via immunoSEQ multiplex PCR; TCRdb's table is partial and in-frame only. The sample holds about 24,000 clones; 80% to 90% are singletons and the top ten take over 0.85%. The sample comes from a study of graft-versus-host responses after intestinal transplantation. Study-level findings and limits: Recipient marrow harbored GvH clones, some of which surfaced first in ileum or blood.

V trimming: 5 bases; J trimming: 2 bases; junction bases outside the gene matches: 7. The CDR3 contains 15 residues. Germline V gives CDR1 MDHEN, CDR2 SYDVKM. This chain uses TRBV28 with TRBJ2-5; 8 nucleotides align to TRBD2. This receptor was obtained from a human patient who received an intestinal transplant, so some T cells may come from the graft donor. This sample comprised PBMCs, obtained roughly 69 weeks after intestinal transplant. CDR3 sequence (DNA): TGTGCCAGCAGTCTGAGCGAGCGGGGGCAAGAGACCCAGTACTTC. Amino acid sequence: CASSLSERGQETQYF.